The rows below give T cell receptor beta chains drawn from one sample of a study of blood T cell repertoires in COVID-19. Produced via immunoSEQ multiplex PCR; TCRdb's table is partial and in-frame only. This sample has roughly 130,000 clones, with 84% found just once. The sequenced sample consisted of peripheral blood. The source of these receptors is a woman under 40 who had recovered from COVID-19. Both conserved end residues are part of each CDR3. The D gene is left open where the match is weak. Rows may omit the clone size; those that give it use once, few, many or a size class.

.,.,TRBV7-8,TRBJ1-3,CASSPARGVSSGNTIYF,TGTGCCAGCAGCCCCGCCCGGGGAGTATCGTCTGGAAACACCATATATTTT
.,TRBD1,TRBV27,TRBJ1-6,CASSPGGSGSPLHF,TGTGCCAGCAGTCCAGGGGGATCGGGCTCACCCCTCCACTTT
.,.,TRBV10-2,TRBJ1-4,CASSESRFSEKLFF,TGCGCCAGCAGTGAGTCGAGGTTCAGTGAAAAACTGTTTTTT
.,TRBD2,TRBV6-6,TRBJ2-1,CASSRRKRGGIDEQFF,TGTGCCAGCAGTCGACGAAAGCGGGGGGGGATCGATGAGCAGTTCTTC
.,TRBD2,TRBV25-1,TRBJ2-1,CASSVDLGGTYNEQFF,TGTGCCAGCAGTGTAGACTTGGGAGGGACCTACAATGAGCAGTTCTTC
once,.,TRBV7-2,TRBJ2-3,CASSPDRTDTQYF,TGTGCCAGCAGCCCCGACAGGACAGATACGCAGTATTTT
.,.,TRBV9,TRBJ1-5,CASGGLGNQPQHF,TGTGCCAGCGGGGGACTCGGCAATCAGCCCCAGCATTTT
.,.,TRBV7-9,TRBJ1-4,CASSPGKGTNEKLFF,TGTGCCAGCAGCCCTGGGAAGGGGACTAATGAAAAACTGTTTTTT
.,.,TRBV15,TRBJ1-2,CATRGSGLDGYTF,TGTGCCACCCGGGGGTCAGGGTTGGACGGCTACACCTTC
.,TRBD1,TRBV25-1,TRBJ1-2,CASSEYQDRGRDYGYTF,TGTGCCAGCAGTGAATACCAAGACAGGGGGAGAGACTATGGCTACACCTTC
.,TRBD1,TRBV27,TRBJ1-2,CASSLGRQGLNYGYTF,TGTGCCAGCAGTTTGGGGAGACAGGGCTTGAACTATGGCTACACCTTC
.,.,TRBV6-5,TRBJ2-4,CAIRGSLAKNIQYF,TGTGCCATAAGGGGCAGCCTAGCCAAAAACATTCAGTACTTC
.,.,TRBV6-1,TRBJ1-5,CASSEATAGRRPQHF,TGTGCCAGCAGTGAAGCGACGGCGGGACGTCGGCCCCAGCATTTT
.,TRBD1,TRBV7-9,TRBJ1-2,CASSQGQGASGYTF,TGTGCCAGCAGCCAGGGACAGGGGGCATCTGGCTACACCTTC
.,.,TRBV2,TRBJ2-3,CASSDWRQSSTDTQYF,TGTGCCAGCAGTGACTGGCGGCAGAGTAGCACAGATACGCAGTATTTT
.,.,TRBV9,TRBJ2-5,CASSVSQVTQYF,TGTGCCAGCAGCGTCTCCCAGGTGACCCAGTACTTC
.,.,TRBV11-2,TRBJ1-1,CASSLDLGGSEAFF,TGTGCCAGCAGCTTAGATCTAGGTGGATCTGAAGCTTTCTTT
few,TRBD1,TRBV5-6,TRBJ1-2,CASSTADRSVYGYTF,TGTGCCAGCAGCACGGCGGACAGGTCTGTCTATGGCTACACCTTC
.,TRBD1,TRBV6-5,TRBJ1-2,CASRGQALGYGYTF,TGTGCCAGCAGGGGACAGGCTTTGGGCTATGGCTACACCTTC
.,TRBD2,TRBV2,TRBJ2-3,CASWGLAGSKDTQYF,TGTGCCAGCTGGGGACTAGCGGGGTCCAAAGATACGCAGTATTTT
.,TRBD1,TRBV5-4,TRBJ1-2,CASSLARGNYGYTF,TGTGCCAGCAGCTTGGCCAGGGGGAACTATGGCTACACCTTC
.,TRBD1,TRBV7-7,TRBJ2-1,CASSSDRDEQFF,TGTGCTAGCAGCAGTGACAGGGATGAGCAGTTCTTC
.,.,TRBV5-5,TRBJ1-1,CASSLGGMNTEAFF,TGTGCCAGCAGCTTGGGGGGCATGAACACTGAAGCTTTCTTT
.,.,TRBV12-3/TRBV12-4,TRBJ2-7,CASSLLGYEQYF,TGTGCCAGCAGCCTCCTAGGATACGAGCAGTACTTC
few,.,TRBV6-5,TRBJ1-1,CASRSGATFGAEAFF,TGTGCCAGCCGGTCAGGGGCGACTTTCGGCGCTGAAGCTTTCTTT
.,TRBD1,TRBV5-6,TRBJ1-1,CASSLKNRGEAFF,TGTGCCAGCAGCTTAAAAAACAGGGGAGAAGCTTTCTTT
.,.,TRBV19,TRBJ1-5,CASSIGAVFSNQPQHF,TGTGCCAGTAGTATAGGGGCCGTATTTAGCAATCAGCCCCAGCATTTT
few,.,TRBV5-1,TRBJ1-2,CASSQRSGFGYTF,TGCGCCAGCAGCCAAAGGTCGGGTTTTGGCTACACCTTC
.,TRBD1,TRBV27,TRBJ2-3,CASRRQGSTDTQYF,TGTGCCAGCAGGCGACAGGGCTCCACAGATACGCAGTATTTT
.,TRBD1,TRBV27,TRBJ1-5,CASSKYGTEYHQPQHF,TGTGCCAGCAGTAAATACGGGACAGAGTACCATCAGCCCCAGCATTTT
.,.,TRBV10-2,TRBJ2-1,CASSETDYRMSSYNEQFF,TGCGCCAGCAGTGAGACGGACTACAGGATGAGCTCCTACAATGAGCAGTTCTTC
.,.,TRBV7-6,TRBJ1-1,CASSSPGGRDTEAFF,TGTGCCAGCAGCTCTCCCGGGGGGCGAGACACTGAAGCTTTCTTT
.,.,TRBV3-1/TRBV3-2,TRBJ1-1,CASSQGRTVDTEAFF,TGTGCCAGCAGCCAAGGGAGGACAGTGGACACTGAAGCTTTCTTT
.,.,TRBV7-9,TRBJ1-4,CASSLPGVLGEKLFF,TGTGCCAGCAGCCTCCCAGGGGTCCTTGGCGAAAAACTGTTTTTT
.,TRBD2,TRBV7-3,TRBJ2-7,CASSLGLAGAYEQYF,TGTGCCAGCAGCTTAGGGCTAGCGGGAGCCTACGAGCAGTACTTC
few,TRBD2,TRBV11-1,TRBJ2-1,CASSKSGGSYNEQFF,TGTGCCAGCAGCAAGAGCGGGGGGAGCTACAATGAGCAGTTCTTC
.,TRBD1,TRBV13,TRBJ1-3,CASSATGRNTIYF,TGTGCCAGCAGCGCGACAGGGCGGAACACCATATATTTT
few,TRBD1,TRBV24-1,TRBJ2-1,CATSAADRGSYNEQFF,TGTGCCACCAGTGCCGCCGACAGGGGCTCCTACAATGAGCAGTTCTTC
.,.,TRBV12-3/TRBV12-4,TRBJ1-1,CASSWAVNQAFF,TGTGCCAGCAGTTGGGCCGTAAATCAAGCTTTCTTT
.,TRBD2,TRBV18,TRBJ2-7,CASSPPRNSGTSEQYF,TGTGCCAGCTCACCACCGCGGAATAGCGGGACCTCCGAGCAGTACTTC
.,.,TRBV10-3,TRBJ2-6,CAISESAQGSGANVLTF,TGTGCCATCAGTGAGTCTGCCCAGGGCTCTGGGGCCAACGTCCTGACTTTC
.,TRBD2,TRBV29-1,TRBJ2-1,CSVPPGRARYNEQFF,TGCAGCGTACCTCCAGGGAGGGCCAGGTACAATGAGCAGTTCTTC
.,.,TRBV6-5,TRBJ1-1,CASRRGDTEAFF,TGTGCCAGCAGGCGGGGGGACACTGAAGCTTTCTTT
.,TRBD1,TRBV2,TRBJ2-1,CASSEETGVLLDEQFF,TGTGCCAGCAGTGAAGAGACAGGGGTTTTATTGGATGAGCAGTTCTTC
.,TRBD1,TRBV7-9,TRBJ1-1,CASSLERGPRTEAFF,TGTGCCAGCAGCTTAGAGAGGGGGCCGAGGACTGAAGCTTTCTTT
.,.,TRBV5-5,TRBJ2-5,CASSLPGSGETQYF,TGTGCCAGCAGCTTGCCAGGGTCAGGAGAGACCCAGTACTTC
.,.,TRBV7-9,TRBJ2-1,CAGYGLAKNEQFF,TGTGCCGGTTACGGGCTAGCGAAGAATGAGCAGTTCTTC
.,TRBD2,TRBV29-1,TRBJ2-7,CSVPGTSGTYEQYF,TGCAGCGTTCCCGGGACTAGCGGGACCTACGAGCAGTACTTC
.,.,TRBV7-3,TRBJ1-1,CASSLAANTEAFF,TGTGCCAGCAGCCTGGCCGCGAACACTGAAGCTTTCTTT
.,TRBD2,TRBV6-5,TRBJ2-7,CASHLSGGTNYEQYF,TGTGCCAGCCACCTCTCGGGGGGGACCAATTACGAGCAGTACTTC
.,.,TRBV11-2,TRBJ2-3,CASSLGAGMDTQYF,TGTGCCAGCAGCTTAGGGGCGGGAATGGATACGCAGTATTTT
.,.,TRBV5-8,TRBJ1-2,CASSLVGGGYTF,TGTGCCAGCAGCTTGGTAGGGGGTGGCTACACCTTC
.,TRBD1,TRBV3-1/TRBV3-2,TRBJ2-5,CATLRTGAETQYF,TGTGCCACCTTACGGACAGGGGCAGAGACCCAGTACTTC
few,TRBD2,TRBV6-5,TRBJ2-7,CASSYSNIAGVYEQYF,TGTGCCAGCAGTTACTCAAACATAGCGGGAGTTTATGAGCAGTACTTC
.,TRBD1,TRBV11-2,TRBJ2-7,CASSLGRQGHEQYF,TGTGCCAGCAGCTTGGGACGACAGGGCCACGAGCAGTACTTC